This T cell receptor (beta chain) was sequenced for a study of T-cell reconstitution after alpha-beta-depleted transplantation in children (dated by TCRdb to between 2015 and 2016). Looking at the study overall: Using TCR repertoire profiling, the study followed T-cell immune reconstitution in a quantitative way in children after TCRalphabeta/CD19-depleted allogeneic hematopoietic cell transplantation.

The library was built by means of PCR. Instrument on record: Illumina HiSeq 2500. TCR library preparation used molecular barcoding, with unique molecular identifiers applied to normalize quantification of the TCRbeta repertoire. In-frame beta chains were kept once TCRdb had trimmed the public reads at Q25 with fastp and called clones with MiXCR. Here each entry gathers all rows of one CDR3 protein and keeps the most common genes and DNA. In this sample the table shows some 240,000 distinct CDR3 sequences, 9.7% of which occur a single time. Approximately 5% of the sample is in the top ten clones. This clonotype was counted many times. The clone's antigen remains unknown. No base quality values were provided; no much bigger clone lies one nucleotide off. Here the sequenced sample was PBMCs from the stem cell graft donor, taken from the stem cell graft. This TCR came from a human donor who donated a stem cell graft to a child with SCID.

DNA sequence: TGTGCCAGCAGCCAAGACTGGACTGAAGCTTTCTTT. Protein translation: CASSQDWTEAFF. The chain uses TRBV6-5 and TRBJ1-1, with the D gene not clear enough to name. The germline V gene provides CDR1 MNHEY and CDR2 SVGAGI. The V and J ends are trimmed by 6 bases and 5 bases, leaving 10 bases between them. The CDR3 numbers 12 residues from cysteine through phenylalanine. CDR3 DNA is the only sequence kept; it has 36 bases, read in frame from the first base.